The 32 T cell receptor beta chains below all came from one sample that was sequenced in a study of patients and donors after allogeneic stem cell transplantation. TCRdb passed the RT-PCR reads through MiXCR, listing each CDR3 protein once. The sample carries over 150,000 distinct CDR3 sequences, approximately 31% recorded once. The sequenced sample was blood, either unsorted or a sorted T cell fraction (not recorded which). The receptors were gathered from a human donor who was either an allogeneic HSCT recipient or a stem cell or donor lymphocyte infusion donor (not recorded which). It is not recorded whose cells these are; they may come from a transplant donor.

The gene calls are TRBV5-1 and TRBJ2-1; TRBD2 aligns across 15 bases. The CDR3 spans 17 residues. Germline trimming cut 1 base from V and 7 bases from J; bases unmatched to any gene: 6. Germline V gives CDR1 SGHRS, CDR2 YFSETQ. CDR3 coding DNA: TGCGCCAGCAGCTTGTTGGGACTAGCGGGAGGAGGGAATGAGCAGTTCTTC. Encoded protein: CASSLLGLAGGGNEQFF. The full variable domain, rest sourced from reference TRBV5-1 and TRBJ2-1, is KAGVTQTPRYLIKTRGQQVTLSCSPISGHRSVSWYQQTPGQGLQFLFEYFSETQRNKGNFPGRFSGRQFSNSRSEMNVSTLELGDSALYLCASSLLGLAGGGNEQFFGPGTRLTVL.

This clonotype occurred a few times. This sequence joins TRBV29-1 and TRBJ1-3; D gene ambiguous. CDR3 length: 13 amino acids. V was cut by 4 bases and J by 0 bases, with 7 bases left in between. CDR1 and CDR2 (germline): SQVTM, ANQGSEA. The CDR3 loop reads CSVAADSGNTIYF. DNA of the CDR3: TGCAGCGTTGCGGCAGACTCTGGAAACACCATATATTTT. Looking up the rest from reference TRBV29-1 and TRBJ1-3 gives the full variable domain: SAVISQKPSRDICQRGTSLTIQCQVDSQVTMMFWYRQQPGQSLTLIATANQGSEATYESGFVIDKFPISRPNLTFSTLTVSNMSPEDSSIYLCSVAADSGNTIYFGEGSWLTVV.

This chain connects TRBV5-1 to TRBJ1-1; D perhaps matches TRBD1 (6 bases). The germline V and J ends were trimmed by 4 bases and 1 base, with 11 bases remaining between them. There are 14 residues in the CDR3. CDR1 and CDR2 (germline): SGHRS, YFSETQ. The CDR3 here is CASSLGHENTEAFF. CDR3 DNA sequence: TGCGCCAGCAGCCTGGGACACGAGAACACTGAAGCTTTCTTT.

This clonotype was counted a few times. The chain links TRBV12-3 or TRBV12-4 to TRBJ1-6; D gene unclear. Trimming stripped 2 bases from V and 9 bases from J, with 2 bases between. The CDR3 has 11 residues. In nucleotides, the CDR3 is TGTGCCAGCAGTTTAACTTCACCCCTCCACTTT. Translation gives CASSLTSPLHF.

The CDR3, as DNA: TGCGCCAGCAGCCAAGAGGGCGGTCCCTACGAGCAGTACTTC. Its protein is CASSQEGGPYEQYF. The J gene is TRBJ2-7, the V gene TRBV4-3; no firm D call. V lost 0 bases and J 2 bases, leaving 8 bases between the germline ends. The CDR3 totals 14 residues. The germline gives CDR1 LGHNA, CDR2 YSLEER.

The chain recombines TRBV7-9 with TRBJ2-1, with 8 bases lining up with TRBD2. Germline trimming cut 3 bases from V and 5 bases from J; bases unmatched to any gene: 6. CDR1 and CDR2 (germline): SEHNR, FQNEAQ (reference sequence). CDR3 length: 15 amino acids. CDR3 bases: TGTGCCAGCAGCTTCTCGGGACTAGACCACAATGAGCAGTTCTTC. As protein: CASSFSGLDHNEQFF.

In this sample, this clonotype turned up a few times. This chain joins TRBV25-1 and TRBJ2-1, with D possibly TRBD2 on 6 matching bases. CDR3 length equals 15 residues. With 6 bases removed from V and 0 bases from J, the gap between germline ends came to 12 bases. Germline lookup yields CDR1 MGHDK and CDR2 SYGVNS. The CDR3 region has the DNA TGTGCCAGCAGCGGGGAGGTGTACTCCTACAATGAGCAGTTCTTC. Protein product: CASSGEVYSYNEQFF.

The V call is TRBV29-1, the J call TRBJ1-2; D is ambiguous. This CDR3 comprises 10 residues. The V end lost 3 bases, the J end lost 8 bases, and 7 bases lay between the germline ends. Germline values: CDR1 SQVTM, CDR2 ANQGSEA. The CDR3 sequence: CSVEGLGYTF. The CDR3 region has the DNA TGCAGCGTTGAGGGCCTCGGCTACACCTTC. Full variable domain (outside the CDR3, taken from reference TRBV29-1 and TRBJ1-2): SAVISQKPSRDICQRGTSLTIQCQVDSQVTMMFWYRQQPGQSLTLIATANQGSEATYESGFVIDKFPISRPNLTFSTLTVSNMSPEDSSIYLCSVEGLGYTFGSGTRLTVV.

For this clonotype: The CDR3 ends on some other residue instead of the conserved phenylalanine or tryptophan, so this is likely a read error. The chain carries TRBV5-1 and TRBJ1-4, with 9 bases identical to TRBD1. Trimming took 4 bases from V and 5 from J; bases not matched to a gene: 6. The CDR3 is 15 residues long. Germline V lookup: CDR1 SGHRS, CDR2 YFSETQ. As DNA, the CDR3 is TGCGCCAGCAGCCCGGGACAGGGACGGAATGAAAAACTGTTTTTG. It yields the protein CASSPGQGRNEKLFL.

CDR3 bases: TGTGCCAGCAGCTCGAGACTAGCCGGGTATGAGCAGTTCTTC. This translates into CASSSRLAGYEQFF. This chain links TRBV7-2 with TRBJ2-1; 7 nucleotides match TRBD2. Looked up from germline, CDR1 is SGHTA and CDR2 is FQGNSA. With 4 bases clipped from V and 8 bases from J, the junction kept 8 bases outside the gene matches. The CDR3 loop spans 14 amino acids.

The V and J genes are TRBV5-1 and TRBJ2-5; the D gene is possibly TRBD2 (6 bases). The CDR3 consists of 16 residues. Looked up from germline, CDR1 is SGHRS and CDR2 is YFSETQ. V was cut by 7 bases and J by 2 bases, with 21 bases left in between. This chain's CDR3 is CASVARVTAGQETQYF. CDR3 DNA: TGCGCCAGCGTAGCTAGGGTGACGGCGGGGCAAGAGACCCAGTACTTC.

This clonotype was observed a handful of times. The chain recombines TRBV6-2 or TRBV6-3 with TRBJ2-5; possibly TRBD1 for D (6 bases). V was cut by 7 bases and J by 2 bases, with 17 bases left in between. The CDR3 totals 15 residues. The germline gives CDR1 MNHEY, CDR2 SVGEGT. The CDR3 reads CASTGTLTPQETQYF. The CDR3 bases are TGTGCCAGCACCGGGACACTTACCCCACAAGAGACCCAGTACTTC.

This clonotype was counted a few times. V gene TRBV29-1 combines with J gene TRBJ2-3, with 9 bases lining up with TRBD1. Per the germline V gene, CDR1 is SQVTM and CDR2 is ANQGSEA. J lost 3 bases, V lost 1 base, and 11 bases had no gene match. This CDR3 is built from 17 residues. CDR3 bases: TGCAGCGTTGAAGTCCTCAGGGGACAGGGAGGTACAGATACGCAGTATTTT. Its protein is CSVEVLRGQGGTDTQYF.

As regards this clonotype: A junction boundary mismatches the germline segment, possibly from a read error. The chain employs TRBV7-7 and TRBJ2-2; no reliable D call. Germline CDR1 and CDR2: SSHAT and FNYEAQ (reference sequence). This CDR3 has 13 residues. The CDR3 sequence: CASSLEPAGELFF. In nucleotides, the CDR3 is TGTGCTAGCAGCTTAGAACCGGCCGGGGAGCTGTTTTTT.

This clonotype was recorded at least ten times. The chain employs TRBV12-3 or TRBV12-4 and TRBJ1-5; D remains ambiguous. With 6 bases removed from V and 6 bases from J, the gap between germline ends came to 15 bases. The CDR3 covers 14 residues. This CDR3 reads CASRYRWTGQPQHF. The CDR3 DNA follows: TGTGCCAGCAGATACCGTTGGACGGGTCAGCCCCAGCATTTT.

The chain combines TRBV9 with TRBJ1-3; 9 nucleotides line up with TRBD1. The germline V gene has CDR1 SGDLS and CDR2 YYNGEE. CDR3 size: 16 residues. After removal of 4 bases from V and 0 bases from J, the junction contained 5 bases not matched to a gene. The CDR3 sequence is CASSIGTGLSGNTIYF. DNA for the CDR3: TGTGCCAGCAGCATCGGGACAGGGCTCTCTGGAAACACCATATATTTT.

This clonotype turned up a few times. The chain employs TRBV12-3 or TRBV12-4 and TRBJ1-5; D gene uncertain. V lost 3 bases, J lost 0 bases, and 18 bases lay in between. This CDR3 spans 18 amino acids. As DNA, the CDR3 is TGTGCCAGCAGTTTCAGGACTGAGGGTACCTATAGCAATCAGCCCCAGCATTTT. This sequence encodes CASSFRTEGTYSNQPQHF.

The chain combines TRBV6-6 with TRBJ2-5; 11 bases map to TRBD2. Germline V gene sequence: CDR1 MNHNY, CDR2 SVGAGI (reference sequence). The CDR3 contains 14 residues. V gave up 6 bases and J gave up 5 bases; unmatched junction bases: 5. The CDR3 DNA is TGTGCCAGCAGACTAGCGGGAGCAGGGGAGACCCAGTACTTC. Translated, it gives CASRLAGAGETQYF.

The chain links TRBV20-1 to TRBJ2-7; 11 positions agree with TRBD2. J gave up 4 bases and V 1 base, and 6 bases lay outside the gene matches. Germline lookup yields CDR1 DFQATT and CDR2 SNEGSKA (reference sequence). The CDR3 has 15 amino acids. DNA of the CDR3: TGCAGTGCTAGAGTCGCTAGCGGGAGGTGGTACGAGCAGTACTTC. Protein: CSARVASGRWYEQYF.

J is TRBJ1-3 and V is TRBV7-9; maybe TRBD1 (5 bases). V was trimmed by 3 bases and J by 2 bases, leaving 14 bases between them. The CDR3 has 16 amino acids. CDR1 is SEHNR and CDR2 is FQNEAQ in the germline V gene (reference sequence). Here the CDR3 DNA reads TGTGCCAGCAGCTTTTGGCAGGGAGAAGCTGGAAACACCATATATTTT. Encoded protein: CASSFWQGEAGNTIYF.

The J gene is TRBJ2-3, the V gene TRBV5-8; D gene uncertain. Germline V gives CDR1 SGHTS, CDR2 YDEGEE. The CDR3 length is 15 residues. Trimming pared 0 bases from V and 0 bases from J, leaving 8 bases between. This CDR3 is CASSLEWGSTDTQYF. CDR3 sequence (DNA): TGTGCCAGCAGCTTGGAGTGGGGTAGCACAGATACGCAGTATTTT.

This clonotype was observed a handful of times. DNA for the CDR3: TGTGCCATCAGTGATCCCCCAGGACTAGCAGAAGAATACGAGCAGTACTTC. It encodes CAISDPPGLAEEYEQYF. The V gene is TRBV10-3, the J gene TRBJ2-7; 8 nucleotides agree with TRBD2. After removal of 3 bases from V and 4 bases from J, the junction contained 14 bases not matched to a gene. Germline CDR1 reads ENHRY; CDR2 reads SYGVKD. CDR3 size: 17 residues.

The V gene is TRBV29-1, the J gene TRBJ2-7; 8 positions match TRBD1. This CDR3 spans 11 amino acids. The V gene's germline CDR1 is SQVTM and CDR2 ANQGSEA. Trimming at V came to 7 bases and at J to 3 bases, leaving 2 bases not matched to a gene. The CDR3 region has the DNA TGCAGCGCTGGACAGGGCTACGAGCAGTACTTC. This codes for CSAGQGYEQYF.

This clonotype showed up many times. The rearrangement links TRBV20-1 to TRBJ1-3; D remains ambiguous. V was cut by 6 bases and J by 0 bases, with 18 bases left in between. The length of the CDR3 is 16 residues. CDR1 and CDR2 from the germline V gene are DFQATT and SNEGSKA (reference sequence). The CDR3 DNA sequence: TGCAGTGCCATAATCCCGGGCCTTCTCTCTGGAAACACCATATATTTT. Encoded protein: CSAIIPGLLSGNTIYF.

The chain is built from TRBV6-5 and TRBJ2-1; perhaps TRBD2 as D (6 bases). Looked up from germline, CDR1 is MNHEY and CDR2 is SVGAGI. V lost 4 bases, J lost 4 bases, and 20 bases lay in between. The CDR3 is 17 amino acids. The CDR3, as DNA: TGTGCCAGCAGTTCTGCAAGAGTAGGGACTGAGTACAATGAGCAGTTCTTC. Protein: CASSSARVGTEYNEQFF.

The chain recombines TRBV6-2 or TRBV6-3 with TRBJ2-1; D is possibly TRBD1 (5 bases). The germline V and J ends were trimmed by 6 bases and 9 bases, with 9 bases remaining between them. CDR3 size: 11 residues. CDR1 is MNHEY and CDR2 is SVGEGT in the germline V gene. CDR3 protein: CASRQAGEQFF. Written as DNA, the CDR3 is TGTGCCAGCAGACAGGCCGGTGAGCAGTTCTTC.

This clonotype was seen more than once but under ten times. The J gene is TRBJ1-3, the V gene TRBV5-5; no clear D gene. The V and J ends lost 0 bases and 2 bases respectively, with 9 bases between them. Germline CDR1 and CDR2: SGHKS and YYEKEE (reference sequence). The CDR3 consists of 15 residues. The CDR3 here is CASSLGQSPGNTIYF. CDR3 sequence (DNA): TGTGCCAGCAGCTTGGGGCAATCCCCTGGAAACACCATATATTTT. Drawing the rest from reference TRBV5-5 and TRBJ1-3, the complete variable domain is DAGVTQSPTHLIKTRGQQVTLRCSPISGHKSVSWYQQVLGQGPQFIFQYYEKEERGRGNFPDRFSARQFPNYSSELNVNALLLGDSALYLCASSLGQSPGNTIYFGEGSWLTVV.

This clonotype occurred many times. The rearrangement joins TRBV6-5 to TRBJ1-1; weak D call: TRBD1 (5 bases). The germline gives CDR1 MNHEY, CDR2 SVGAGI. This CDR3 has 14 residues. V shed 9 bases and J shed 0 bases, with 14 bases lying between them. The CDR3 DNA follows: TGTGCCAGTACGACAGTTAGAATGAACACTGAAGCTTTCTTT. Translation: CASTTVRMNTEAFF.

The chain couples TRBV5-4 to TRBJ1-2; D not certain. This CDR3 region has 14 residues. CDR1 is SGHNT, CDR2 YYREEE, per germline (reference sequence). The V end was cut by 0 bases, the J end by 2 bases, with 8 bases between. For the CDR3, the DNA is TGTGCCAGCAGCTTGGACACATTGAACTATGGCTACACCTTC. It codes for CASSLDTLNYGYTF.

The chain combines TRBV6-2 or TRBV6-3 with TRBJ1-1; D gene unclear. Germline CDR1 reads MNHEY; CDR2 reads SVGEGT. Trimming stripped 5 bases from V and 11 bases from J, with 24 bases between. The CDR3 consists of 15 residues. The CDR3 nucleotides are TGTGCCAGCAGTGCGGTGGGCCGTCCAGGTCCTACGGCTTTCTTT. It yields the protein CASSAVGRPGPTAFF.

J is TRBJ2-3 and V is TRBV6-2 or TRBV6-3, with D uncertain. CDR3 length equals 12 residues. CDR1 is MNHEY and CDR2 is SVGEGT in the germline V gene. Deletions cut 7 bases from V and 5 bases from J, with 10 bases between. Here the CDR3 DNA reads TGTGCCAGCACCAAGCTGGGAGATACGCAGTATTTT. Translated: CASTKLGDTQYF.

This chain links TRBV20-1 with TRBJ1-1; D perhaps matches TRBD1 (6 bases). The CDR3 spans 14 residues. V was shortened by 5 bases and J by 1 base, with 14 bases between the two germline ends. Germline V gene sequence: CDR1 DFQATT, CDR2 SNEGSKA (reference sequence). CDR3 region: CSARPEGGNTEAFF. CDR3 nucleotide sequence: TGCAGTGCTCGCCCAGAGGGGGGGAACACTGAAGCTTTCTTT.